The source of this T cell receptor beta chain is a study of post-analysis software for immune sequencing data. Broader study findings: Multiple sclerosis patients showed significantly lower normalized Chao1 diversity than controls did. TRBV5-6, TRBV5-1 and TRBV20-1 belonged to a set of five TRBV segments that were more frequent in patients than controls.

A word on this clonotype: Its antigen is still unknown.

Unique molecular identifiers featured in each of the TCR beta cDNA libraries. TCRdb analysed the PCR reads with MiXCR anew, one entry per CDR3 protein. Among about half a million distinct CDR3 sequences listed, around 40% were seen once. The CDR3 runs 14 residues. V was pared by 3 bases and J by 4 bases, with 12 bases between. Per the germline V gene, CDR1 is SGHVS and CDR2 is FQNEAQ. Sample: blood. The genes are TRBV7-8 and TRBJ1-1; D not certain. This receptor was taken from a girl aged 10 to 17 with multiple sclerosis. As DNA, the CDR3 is TGTGCCAGCAGCTTGCTTCGCACGGGCACTGAAGCTTTCTTT. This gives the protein CASSLLRTGTEAFF.